This T cell receptor beta chain was recorded in a study of T cell responses to AZD1222 COVID-19 vaccine. Overall study findings and caveats: Reportedly, nearly half of unique spike TCRs recognized epitopes outside B.1.351/B.1.1.7 mutations. The number of AZD1222 recipients seropositive at baseline was only five to seven.

Concerning this clone: Its specificity is not known.

Germline CDR1 is SGHRS and CDR2 is YFSETQ. V was cut by 3 bases and J by 4 bases, with 14 bases left in between. CDR3 size: 15 residues. TCRdb keeps only in-frame clones here, not all; method: immunoSEQ multiplex PCR. The profile shows around 120,000 clones, approximately 84% of them singletons. The rearrangement joins TRBV5-1 to TRBJ1-3; D gene uncertain. The clonotype comes from an adult in good health. This specimen consisted of peripheral blood, obtained on day 0 of AZD1222 vaccination. CDR3 loop: CASSSEGKGGNTIYF. CDR3 in DNA: TGCGCCAGCAGCTCGGAGGGAAAAGGAGGAAACACCATATATTTT.